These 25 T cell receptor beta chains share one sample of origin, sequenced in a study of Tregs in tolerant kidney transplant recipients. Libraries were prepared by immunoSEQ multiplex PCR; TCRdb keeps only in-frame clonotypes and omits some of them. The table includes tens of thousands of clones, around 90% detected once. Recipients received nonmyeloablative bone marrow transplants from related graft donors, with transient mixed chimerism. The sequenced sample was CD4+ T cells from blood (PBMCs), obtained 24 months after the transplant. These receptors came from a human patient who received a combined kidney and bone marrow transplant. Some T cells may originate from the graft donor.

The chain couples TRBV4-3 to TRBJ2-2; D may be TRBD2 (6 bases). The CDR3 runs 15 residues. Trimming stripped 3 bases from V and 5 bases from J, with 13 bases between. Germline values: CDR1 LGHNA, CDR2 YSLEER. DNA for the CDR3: TGCGCCAGCAGCCAGGAGTTCCGGGGGACCGGGGAGCTGTTTTTT. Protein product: CASSQEFRGTGELFF.

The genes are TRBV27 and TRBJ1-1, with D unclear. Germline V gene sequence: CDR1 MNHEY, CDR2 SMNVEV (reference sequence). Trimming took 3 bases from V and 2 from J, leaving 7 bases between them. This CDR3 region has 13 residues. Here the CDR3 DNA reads TGTGCCAGCAGTTTCCCGGGAAACACTGAAGCTTTCTTT. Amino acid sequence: CASSFPGNTEAFF.

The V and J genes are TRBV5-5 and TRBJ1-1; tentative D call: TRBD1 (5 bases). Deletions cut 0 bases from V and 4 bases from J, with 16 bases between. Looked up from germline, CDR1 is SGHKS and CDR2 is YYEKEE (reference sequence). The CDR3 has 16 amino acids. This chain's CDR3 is CASSLVGGVRATEAFF. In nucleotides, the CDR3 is TGTGCCAGCAGCTTGGTGGGGGGGGTTCGGGCCACTGAAGCTTTCTTT.

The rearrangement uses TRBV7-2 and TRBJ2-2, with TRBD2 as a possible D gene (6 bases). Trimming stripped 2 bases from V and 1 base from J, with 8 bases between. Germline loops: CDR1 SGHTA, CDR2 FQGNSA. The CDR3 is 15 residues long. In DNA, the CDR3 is TGTGCCAGCAGCTTACTAGCGAAGAACACCGGGGAGCTGTTTTTT. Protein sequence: CASSLLAKNTGELFF.

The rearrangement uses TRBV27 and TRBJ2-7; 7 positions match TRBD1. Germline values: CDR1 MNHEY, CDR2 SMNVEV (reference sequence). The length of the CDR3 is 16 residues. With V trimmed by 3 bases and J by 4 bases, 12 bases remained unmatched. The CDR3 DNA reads TGTGCCAGCAGTTTTAGCGCTCCACACAGGGGATACGAGCAGTACTTC. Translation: CASSFSAPHRGYEQYF.

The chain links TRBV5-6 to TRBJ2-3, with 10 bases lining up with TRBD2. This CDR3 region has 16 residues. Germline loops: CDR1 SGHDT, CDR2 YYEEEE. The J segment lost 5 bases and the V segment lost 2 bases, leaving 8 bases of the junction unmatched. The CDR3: CASSFVSGGAIDTQYF. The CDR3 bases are TGTGCCAGCAGCTTCGTAAGCGGGGGGGCCATAGATACGCAGTATTTT.

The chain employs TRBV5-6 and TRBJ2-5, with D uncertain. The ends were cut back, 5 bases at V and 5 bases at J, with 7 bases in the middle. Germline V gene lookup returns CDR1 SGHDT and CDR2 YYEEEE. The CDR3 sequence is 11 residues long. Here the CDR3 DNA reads TGTGCCAGCAGACGTGAGGAGACCCAGTACTTC. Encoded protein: CASRREETQYF.

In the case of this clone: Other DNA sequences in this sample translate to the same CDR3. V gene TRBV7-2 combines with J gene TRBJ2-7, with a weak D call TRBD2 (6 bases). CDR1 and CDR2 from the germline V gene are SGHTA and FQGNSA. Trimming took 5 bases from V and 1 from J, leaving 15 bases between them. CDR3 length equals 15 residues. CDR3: CASSLVRAGSYEQYF. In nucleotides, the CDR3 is TGTGCCAGCAGCCTAGTTCGAGCGGGTTCCTACGAGCAGTACTTC. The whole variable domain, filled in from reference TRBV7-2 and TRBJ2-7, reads GAGVSQSPSNKVTEKGKDVELRCDPISGHTALYWYRQSLGQGLEFLIYFQGNSAPDKSGLPSDRFSAERTGGSVSTLTIQRTQQEDSAVYLCASSLVRAGSYEQYFGPGTRLTVT.

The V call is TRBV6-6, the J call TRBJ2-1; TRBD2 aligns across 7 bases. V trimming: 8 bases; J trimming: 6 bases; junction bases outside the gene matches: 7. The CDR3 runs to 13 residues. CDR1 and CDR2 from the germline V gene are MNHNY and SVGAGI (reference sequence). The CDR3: CASWREFGNEQFF. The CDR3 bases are TGTGCCAGCTGGCGGGAGTTTGGCAATGAGCAGTTCTTC.

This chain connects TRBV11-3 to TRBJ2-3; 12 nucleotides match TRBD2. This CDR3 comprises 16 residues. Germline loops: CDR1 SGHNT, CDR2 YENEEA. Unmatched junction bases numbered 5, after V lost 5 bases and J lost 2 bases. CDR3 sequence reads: CASSTRLAGATDTQYF. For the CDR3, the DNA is TGTGCCAGCAGCACACGACTAGCGGGAGCCACAGATACGCAGTATTTT.

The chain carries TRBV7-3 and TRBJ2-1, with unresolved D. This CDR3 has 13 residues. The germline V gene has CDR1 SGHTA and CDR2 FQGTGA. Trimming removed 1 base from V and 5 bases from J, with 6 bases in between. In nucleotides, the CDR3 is TGTGCCAGCAGCTTAAACTCGGACAATGAGCAGTTCTTC. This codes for CASSLNSDNEQFF.

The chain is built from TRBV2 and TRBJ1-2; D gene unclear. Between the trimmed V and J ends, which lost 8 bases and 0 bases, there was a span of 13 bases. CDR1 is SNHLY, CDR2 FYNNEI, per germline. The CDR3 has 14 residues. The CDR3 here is CASSSTQTNYGYTF. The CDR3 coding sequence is TGTGCCAGCTCCTCTACCCAAACTAACTATGGCTACACCTTC.

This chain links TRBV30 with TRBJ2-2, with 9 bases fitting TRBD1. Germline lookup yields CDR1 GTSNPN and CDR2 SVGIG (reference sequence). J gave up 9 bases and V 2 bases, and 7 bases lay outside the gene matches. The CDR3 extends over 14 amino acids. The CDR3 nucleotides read TGTGCCTGGAGTAGCGGGACAGGGCTCCGGGAGCTGTTTTTT. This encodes CAWSSGTGLRELFF.

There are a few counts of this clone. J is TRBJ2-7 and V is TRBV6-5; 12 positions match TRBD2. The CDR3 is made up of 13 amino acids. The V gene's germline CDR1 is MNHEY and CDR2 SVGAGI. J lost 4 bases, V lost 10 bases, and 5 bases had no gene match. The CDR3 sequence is CATRLAGVYEQYF. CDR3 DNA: TGTGCCACACGACTAGCGGGAGTGTACGAGCAGTACTTC.

This chain's CDR3 is CAWSELAGVADTQYF. The DNA of the CDR3 is TGTGCCTGGAGTGAGTTAGCGGGAGTCGCAGATACGCAGTATTTT. The rearrangement links TRBV30 to TRBJ2-3; TRBD2 aligns across 9 bases. V was pared by 1 base and J by 4 bases, with 6 bases of the junction left unmatched. Looked up from germline, CDR1 is GTSNPN and CDR2 is SVGIG (reference sequence). CDR3 size: 15 residues.

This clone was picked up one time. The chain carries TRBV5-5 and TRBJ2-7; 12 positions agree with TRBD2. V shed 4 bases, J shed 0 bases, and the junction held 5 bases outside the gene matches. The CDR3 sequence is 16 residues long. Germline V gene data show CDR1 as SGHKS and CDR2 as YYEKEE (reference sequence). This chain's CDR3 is CASSPGTSGPSYEQYF. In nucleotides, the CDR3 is TGTGCCAGCAGCCCGGGGACTAGCGGGCCCTCCTACGAGCAGTACTTC.

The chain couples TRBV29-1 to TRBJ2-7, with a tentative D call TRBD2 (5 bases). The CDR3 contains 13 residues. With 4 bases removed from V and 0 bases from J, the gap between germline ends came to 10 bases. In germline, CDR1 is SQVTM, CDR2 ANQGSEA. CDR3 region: CSVASRNSYEQYF. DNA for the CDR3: TGCAGCGTTGCTAGCCGGAACTCCTACGAGCAGTACTTC.

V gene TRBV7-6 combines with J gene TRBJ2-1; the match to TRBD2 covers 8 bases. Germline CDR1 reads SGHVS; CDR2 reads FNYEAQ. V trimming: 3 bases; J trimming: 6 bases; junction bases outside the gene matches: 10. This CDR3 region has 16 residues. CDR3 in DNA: TGTGCCAGCAGCTTGAGTCGGGGGGGCCCTCTCAATGAGCAGTTCTTC. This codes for CASSLSRGGPLNEQFF.

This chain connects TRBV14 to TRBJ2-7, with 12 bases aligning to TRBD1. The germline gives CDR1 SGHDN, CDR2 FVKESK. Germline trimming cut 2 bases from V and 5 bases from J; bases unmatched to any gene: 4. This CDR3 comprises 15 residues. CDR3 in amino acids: CASSQPGTGGHEQYF. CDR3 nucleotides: TGTGCCAGCAGCCAACCCGGGACAGGGGGCCACGAGCAGTACTTC.

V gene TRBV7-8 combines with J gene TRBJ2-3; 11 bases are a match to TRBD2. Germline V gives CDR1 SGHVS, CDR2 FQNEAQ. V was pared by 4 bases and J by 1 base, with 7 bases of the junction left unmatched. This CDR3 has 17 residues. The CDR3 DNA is TGTGCCAGCAGCTCCCTAGCGGGAGGCCTACGCACAGATACGCAGTATTTT. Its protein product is CASSSLAGGLRTDTQYF.

CDR3: CRGSGPLEQYF. The CDR3 DNA sequence: TGCAGGGGTTCAGGGCCCTTGGAGCAGTACTTC. The rearrangement joins TRBV20-1 to TRBJ2-7, with a weak D call TRBD1 (5 bases). Germline V gene data show CDR1 as DFQATT and CDR2 as SNEGSKA (reference sequence). The CDR3 covers 11 residues.

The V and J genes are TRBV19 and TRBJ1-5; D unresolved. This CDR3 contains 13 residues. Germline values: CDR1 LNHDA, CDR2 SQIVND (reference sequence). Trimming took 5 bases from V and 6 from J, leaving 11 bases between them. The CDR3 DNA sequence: TGTGCCAGTAGTGTGACCCGGGGTCAGCCCCAGCATTTT. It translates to CASSVTRGQPQHF.

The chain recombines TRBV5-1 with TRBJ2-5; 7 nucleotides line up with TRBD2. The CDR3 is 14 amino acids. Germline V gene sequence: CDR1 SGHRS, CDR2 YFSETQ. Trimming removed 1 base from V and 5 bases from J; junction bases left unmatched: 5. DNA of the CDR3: TGCGCCAGCAGCTTGCTTGCGGGAGAGGAGACCCAGTACTTC. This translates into CASSLLAGEETQYF.

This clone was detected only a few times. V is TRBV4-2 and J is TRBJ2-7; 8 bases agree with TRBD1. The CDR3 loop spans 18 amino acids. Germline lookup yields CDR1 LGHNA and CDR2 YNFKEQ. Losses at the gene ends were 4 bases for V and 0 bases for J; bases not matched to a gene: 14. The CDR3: CASSRGNRRDRSSYEQYF. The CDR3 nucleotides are TGTGCCAGCAGCCGCGGAAATAGGCGGGACAGGAGCTCCTACGAGCAGTACTTC.

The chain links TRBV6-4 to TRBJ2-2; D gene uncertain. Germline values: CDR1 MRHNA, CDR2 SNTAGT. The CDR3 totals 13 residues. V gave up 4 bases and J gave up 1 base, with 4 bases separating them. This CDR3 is CASSGGNTGELFF. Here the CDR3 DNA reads TGTGCCAGCAGTGGCGGGAACACCGGGGAGCTGTTTTTT.